The clone carrying this T cell receptor (beta chain) was seen many times. What it recognizes is unknown. The germline V gene encodes CDR1 MNHEY and CDR2 SVGAGI. The CDR3 is 16 residues long. Unmatched junction bases numbered 12, after V lost 3 bases and J lost 4 bases. These data are taken from a study of regulatory T cells in long-lasting Graves disease. Study-wide findings and caveats: Owing to a sample size that was small, accuracy may have been reduced. Investigators studied peripheral blood only, not thyroid tissue.

With iRepertoire HTBI primers and Arm-PCR of CDR3 regions, TCR beta libraries were built. TCRdb recomputed calls from the multiplex PCR reads with MiXCR, one row per CDR3 protein. The sample lists about 470,000 distinct CDR3 sequences, 14% to 15% occurring once. Sample time point: newly diagnosed GD, antithyroid drugs for less than 3 months. The authors made the TCR library using RNA they extracted from PBMCs. The sample was also linked to a second study, of T cells in Graves' hyperthyroidism and ophthalmopathy. That work contributes: Onset of ophthalmopathy came a median around 6.5 months after the model predicted it.

The J gene is TRBJ2-7, the V gene TRBV6-5, with 7 bases identical to TRBD1. This TCR was recovered from a woman in her twenties or thirties with Graves disease. Sample: peripheral blood mononuclear cells (PBMCs), taken at new diagnosis, from a patient treated with antithyroid drugs. In nucleotides, the CDR3 is TGTGCCAGCAGTTATCAGACACCGGGACAGCCTTACGAGCAGTACTTC. Translation gives CASSYQTPGQPYEQYF.